One T cell receptor (beta chain) is described in this entry. There is no known antigen for this receptor. Base qualities are not provided; no much larger clone lies one nucleotide away. TCR beta CDR3 regions were sequenced from DNA using the immunoSEQ hsTCRbeta Kit. Under the source paper's analysis protocol: The ImmunoSEQ Analyzer was used to analyse the TCR sequencing data. T cell clonality was defined as 1 minus Pielou's evenness, calculated on productive rearrangements. To measure T cell diversity, the inverse Simpson index was applied to productive templates. T cell density was defined as TCR beta template counts normalized to usable DNA, with usable DNA estimated by amplifying and sequencing housekeeping genes. Two-sided Kruskal-Wallis tests were used to compare TCR metrics between histologic stages. This immuneACCESS table, as held by TCRdb, lists in-frame sequences with V and J called but not all clones. Of the missing ones, under half trace to an unresolved V gene in checked studies; the others have no known cause. From that table come the V and J calls and clone size; the DNA was used to work out D and trimming. In this sample the table shows about 41,000 clones, roughly 80% of which occur a single time. Around 4.6% of the sample goes to the ten largest clones.

This sample is drawn from a study of immune evolution from preneoplasia to lung adenocarcinoma (dated by TCRdb to the early 2020s). Regarding the complete study: HLA loss of heterozygosity was found in 6.5% to 8% of AIS, approximately 14% of MIA and under 40% of ADC lesions, and in no AAH lesions. The study used immune gene expression, TCR sequencing and multiplex immunofluorescence to profile the immune contexture of lung adenocarcinoma precursors and invasive adenocarcinoma. Resected precursor lesions (AAH, AIS, MIA) and invasive adenocarcinomas were compared against paired morphologically normal lung tissue. The sample size depended on which specimens were available, not on a prior power calculation. The immune data were integrated with whole exome sequencing and methylation data obtained from the same cohort of nodules. The overall cohort comprised approximately 53 patients with pulmonary nodules who underwent surgical resection. The TCR sequencing data were obtained from 45 to 55 patients. According to the study, about a hundred samples went through TCR sequencing. POLYSOLVER was used to infer class I HLA alleles from exome data, and LOHHLA was used to detect allele-specific HLA loss.

The patients had resection in Japan or China between about 2013 and 2018. Two lung cancer pathologists independently confirmed the histologic diagnosis of each case on H&E slides. To enrich premalignant or tumor cells for nucleic acid extraction, macro-dissection was performed after pathologic assessment. The AllPrep DNA/RNA FFPE Kit was used to isolate DNA from FFPE tissue. Reading from cysteine to phenylalanine, the CDR3 counts 15 amino acids. Only the CDR3 DNA is retained, 45 bases long and in frame from the first base. The germline V gene provides CDR1 KGHSH and CDR2 LQKENI. The junction carries 14 bases between V and J, which are trimmed by 1 base and 8 bases respectively. General conclusions and limits of the study: Findings were based on association rather than direct causation; larger cohorts with long-term follow-up and longitudinal biopsies were deemed needed. Normal lung had the highest top T cell clone frequencies, which appeared to decline progressively from AAH through AIS, MIA and invasive adenocarcinoma. Clonality was highest in normal lung, while later-stage lesions appeared to have lower clonality but higher T cell density and diversity. Because all patients came from Japan and China, whether the findings apply to Western populations was uncertain. KRAS-mutant nodules showed the highest T cell clonality compared with EGFR-mutant or double wild-type lesions.

This receptor was obtained from a person aged 60 to 70 with lung adenocarcinoma. Source material: FFPE invasive lung adenocarcinoma tissue. The cell subset or site label corresponds to: frankly invasive lung adenocarcinoma (ADC). The chain couples TRBV18 to TRBJ1-4; no D gene call is confident. The nucleotide sequence is TGTGCCAGCTCACCACGGGCTTTAAGGAGAGAAAAACTGTTTTTT. Its amino acids are CASSPRALRREKLFF.